The following is a T cell receptor beta chain sequence with its context. The sample is drawn from a study of shared clonotypes between healthy human individuals. Trimming took off 4 bases at V and 4 bases at J, with 4 bases between the two ends. The CDR3 totals 11 residues. Looked up from germline, CDR1 is MDHEN and CDR2 is SYDVKM. Sequencing was at deep level. Source study methods: ImmunoSEQ sequences covered only the junction and lacked quality scores; filtering therefore differed. Profiled with immunoSEQ multiplex PCR; TCRdb holds only in-frame clones, not every one. That table is the source of V, J and clone size, and D and trimming were worked out from the DNA. The table includes roughly 2.6 million clones, about 92% detected once.

The specimen sequenced was naive CD4+ T cells sorted from blood. Subset defined: CD45RA+ positively selected. This chain uses TRBV28 with TRBJ1-2; D uncertain. The sequence derives from a young man in good health. The DNA of the CDR3 is TGTGCCAGCAGTTATGCCTATGGCTACACCTTC. It yields the protein CASSYAYGYTF.